These T cell receptor beta chains were read from a single sample in a study of blood T cell repertoires in COVID-19. Profiling relied on immunoSEQ multiplex PCR, and the TCRdb table lists in-frame clones only, not all of them. The table includes about 240,000 clones, more than 80% detected once. Sequencing was carried out using peripheral blood. These receptors were taken from a woman of 80 years or more with COVID-19, enrolled during active disease. Each CDR3 is given with its conserved first and last residue. D genes are given only for firm matches. The listing skips clone size in some rows; elsewhere it reads once, few, many or a size class.

d_call clone_size j_call v_call cdr3_aa cdr3_nt
- - TRBJ2-5 TRBV3-1/TRBV3-2 CASSLQETQYF TGTGCCAGCAGCCTACAAGAGACCCAGTACTTC
TRBD1 - TRBJ2-4 TRBV28 CASSAGGKAKNIQYF TGTGCCAGCAGTGCAGGGGGCAAGGCCAAAAACATTCAGTACTTC
TRBD1 - TRBJ1-1 TRBV5-6 CASRTWGQGKDTEAFF TGTGCCAGCAGAACCTGGGGACAGGGGAAGGACACTGAAGCTTTCTTT
TRBD1 once TRBJ1-5 TRBV5-1 CASRPTGTSPNQPQHF TGCGCCAGCAGGCCGACAGGGACCTCCCCCAATCAGCCCCAGCATTTT
TRBD1 - TRBJ2-3 TRBV7-2 CASSPGGTDTQYF TGTGCCAGCAGCCCAGGGGGAACAGATACGCAGTATTTT
TRBD2 - TRBJ2-7 TRBV19 CASSIGGSSYEQYF TGTGCCAGTAGTATCGGCGGGAGCTCCTACGAGCAGTACTTC
- - TRBJ1-1 TRBV19 CASSPGVWGRTEAFF TGTGCCAGTAGCCCCGGAGTCTGGGGCAGGACTGAAGCTTTCTTT
TRBD2 - TRBJ2-3 TRBV6-2/TRBV6-3 CASSFAGTSGRGELIGTQYF TGTGCCAGCAGTTTTGCCGGGACTAGCGGGAGAGGGGAGTTAATCGGTACGCAGTATTTT
- few TRBJ1-1 TRBV12-3/TRBV12-4 CASRTGRNTEAFF TGTGCCAGCAGAACAGGGAGGAACACTGAAGCTTTCTTT
TRBD1 few TRBJ1-2 TRBV7-8 CASSLIQGGRYTF TGTGCCAGCAGCCTCATCCAGGGGGGTCGCTACACCTTC
TRBD1 - TRBJ2-7 TRBV11-2 CASSLQGAQKSEQYF TGTGCCAGCAGCTTACAGGGGGCGCAAAAATCCGAGCAGTACTTC
- - TRBJ2-3 TRBV6-2/TRBV6-3 CASSLSGFSTDTQYF TGTGCCAGCAGTCTTAGCGGATTTAGCACAGATACGCAGTATTTT
- - TRBJ1-2 TRBV6-5 CASSSRDAGYGYTF TGTGCCAGCAGTTCCCGGGACGCGGGGTATGGCTACACCTTC
TRBD1 - TRBJ1-2 TRBV5-1 CASSLGLGGAKSYGYTF TGCGCCAGCAGCCTGGGGTTAGGGGGCGCGAAATCCTATGGCTACACCTTC